The clone carrying this T cell receptor (beta chain) showed up many times. The antigen remains undetermined. This CDR3 region has 15 residues. Germline V gives CDR1 SGHNT, CDR2 YENEEA. With 4 bases removed from V and 3 bases from J, the gap between germline ends came to 13 bases. This sample stems from a study of T cells in Graves' hyperthyroidism and ophthalmopathy. In the study overall: Peripheral blood sampling occurred at initial diagnosis, before any treatment.

Uncontrolled infection, other autoimmune disease, pregnancy and lactation each barred patients from inclusion. Amplification of TCR beta CDR3 regions used RNA as the template. The HTBI primer set drove a first-round RT-PCR of the TCR CDR3. Each CDR3 protein gets one entry after TCRdb re-called the multiplex PCR reads with MiXCR. This sample yields 640,000 or so distinct CDR3 sequences, of which 12% to 15% are seen a single time; over 6% belongs to the top ten. Study conclusions and caveats: Blood also showed most of the thyroid clonotypes that were expanded above 0.001. By a 13 V-J model, ophthalmopathy was set apart from stable hyperthyroidism.

Sequencing was performed on blood. The sequence was collected from a woman aged 18-35 years with Graves' ophthalmopathy. This chain joins TRBV11-3 and TRBJ2-1; tentatively, D is TRBD2 (6 bases). The CDR3 DNA sequence: TGTGCCAGCAGCTCCCTTTGGCGGGACTACAATGAGCAGTTCTTC. This encodes CASSSLWRDYNEQFF.